These T cell receptor beta chains were read from a single sample in a study of cytomegalovirus exposure and HLA in healthy donors. Some clones are missing from TCRdb's copy, which holds only in-frame ones; the method was immunoSEQ multiplex PCR. The sample shows 150,000 to 200,000 clones, approximately 79% of them seen only once. The sequencing input was PBMCs. Source of these receptors: a man aged 50 to 60 in good health and CMV-seropositive. Both conserved end residues are part of each CDR3. The order of the fields is V gene, J gene, CDR3 length, clone size, CDR3 protein. Not all rows give a size; the values are once, few, many and, for expanded clones, a class.

v_call: TRBV7-9; j_call: TRBJ1-2; cdr3_length: 13; clone_size: NA; cdr3_aa: CASSSFPLYGYTF
v_call: TRBV6-1; j_call: TRBJ1-1; cdr3_length: 15; clone_size: NA; cdr3_aa: CASSTSREADTEAFF
v_call: TRBV7-7; j_call: TRBJ2-5; cdr3_length: 14; clone_size: NA; cdr3_aa: CASSPGTGPKTQYF
v_call: TRBV5-1; j_call: TRBJ2-3; cdr3_length: 14; clone_size: NA; cdr3_aa: CASSLESQTDTQYF
v_call: TRBV27; j_call: TRBJ1-1; cdr3_length: 13; clone_size: NA; cdr3_aa: CATRGLVNTEAFF
v_call: TRBV29-1; j_call: TRBJ2-3; cdr3_length: 12; clone_size: NA; cdr3_aa: CSGHRGTDTQYF
v_call: TRBV5-6; j_call: TRBJ1-4; cdr3_length: 15; clone_size: NA; cdr3_aa: CASSTRQGFNEKLFF
v_call: TRBV29-1; j_call: TRBJ2-1; cdr3_length: 11; clone_size: NA; cdr3_aa: CSVASALEQFF
v_call: TRBV18; j_call: TRBJ2-1; cdr3_length: 15; clone_size: NA; cdr3_aa: CASSAMTSSYNEQFF
v_call: TRBV9; j_call: TRBJ1-2; cdr3_length: 13; clone_size: NA; cdr3_aa: CASSVAQGRGYTF
v_call: TRBV5-8; j_call: TRBJ2-7; cdr3_length: 15; clone_size: NA; cdr3_aa: CASSLGQGLSYEQYF
v_call: TRBV2; j_call: TRBJ2-2; cdr3_length: 15; clone_size: NA; cdr3_aa: CASSPSGVGTGELFF
v_call: TRBV7-2; j_call: TRBJ2-3; cdr3_length: 13; clone_size: NA; cdr3_aa: CASSFRGADTQYF
v_call: TRBV7-9; j_call: TRBJ2-7; cdr3_length: 11; clone_size: NA; cdr3_aa: CASSGLNEQYF
v_call: TRBV27; j_call: TRBJ1-2; cdr3_length: 17; clone_size: NA; cdr3_aa: CASSIHYLGTGGDGYTF
v_call: TRBV4-2; j_call: TRBJ1-2; cdr3_length: 16; clone_size: NA; cdr3_aa: CASSQESPPTGEGYTF
v_call: TRBV2; j_call: TRBJ2-3; cdr3_length: 15; clone_size: NA; cdr3_aa: CASSANRGSTDTQYF
v_call: TRBV6-1; j_call: TRBJ1-4; cdr3_length: 14; clone_size: few; cdr3_aa: CASSVYGAREKLFF
v_call: TRBV5-4; j_call: TRBJ2-3; cdr3_length: 12; clone_size: NA; cdr3_aa: CASSFNRDTQYF
v_call: TRBV2; j_call: TRBJ1-2; cdr3_length: 13; clone_size: NA; cdr3_aa: CASSTGPRTGYTF
v_call: TRBV7-9; j_call: TRBJ1-6; cdr3_length: 16; clone_size: NA; cdr3_aa: CASSSTGVTYNSPLHF
v_call: TRBV7-8; j_call: TRBJ1-6; cdr3_length: 15; clone_size: NA; cdr3_aa: CASSSRQDGNSPLHF
v_call: TRBV6-5; j_call: TRBJ1-1; cdr3_length: 11; clone_size: NA; cdr3_aa: CASSYLGEAFF
v_call: TRBV19; j_call: TRBJ1-5; cdr3_length: 16; clone_size: NA; cdr3_aa: CASSKRDRGGNQPQHF
v_call: TRBV13; j_call: TRBJ2-5; cdr3_length: 15; clone_size: NA; cdr3_aa: CASSLGAGAGETQYF
v_call: TRBV15; j_call: TRBJ2-5; cdr3_length: 14; clone_size: NA; cdr3_aa: CATSRAGGFETQYF
v_call: TRBV18; j_call: TRBJ2-1; cdr3_length: 14; clone_size: NA; cdr3_aa: CASSSSTRGDEQFF
v_call: TRBV14; j_call: TRBJ2-7; cdr3_length: 16; clone_size: NA; cdr3_aa: CASSQGESGVAYEQYF